This TCR beta chain was sequenced in a study of blood T cell repertoires in COVID-19. The method was immunoSEQ multiplex PCR; TCRdb's version includes in-frame clones alone and lacks a portion of them. The sample lists fewer than 450,000 clones, 88% occurring once. This clone was seen more than once but under ten times. Germline trimming cut 0 bases from V and 4 bases from J; bases unmatched to any gene: 10. The germline V gene encodes CDR1 SGDLS and CDR2 YYNGEE. The CDR3 has 18 residues. The cohort comprised adults aged about 18 to 89 years residing in 20 to 25 US areas. Sequences were obtained from PBMCs or T cells enriched from blood (not recorded which). The origin of this receptor is a middle-aged woman with acute COVID-19. V gene TRBV9 combines with J gene TRBJ2-3, with 11 positions matching TRBD2. As DNA, the CDR3 is TGTGCCAGCAGCGTAGATCATCTAGCGGGGGGACAGGCAGATACGCAGTATTTT. Residues: CASSVDHLAGGQADTQYF.